The 25 T cell receptor beta chains below all came from one sample that was sequenced in a study of T cells in Graves' hyperthyroidism and ophthalmopathy. Amplification yielded TCR beta CDR3 regions, with RNA transcripts as the source. With the HTBI primer set, the TCR CDR3 went through a first round of RT-PCR. From the multiplex PCR reads, TCRdb called clonotypes with MiXCR, one entry per CDR3 protein. The sample has more than 650,000 distinct CDR3 sequences, 12% to 15% seen once. Source material: blood. The receptors shown here come from a woman aged 18 to 35 with Graves' hyperthyroidism.

A single count supports this clonotype. The chain employs TRBV7-9 and TRBJ2-1; D ambiguous. The CDR3 contains 12 residues. V was shortened by 2 bases and J by 10 bases, with 9 bases between the two germline ends. Germline CDR1 and CDR2: SEHNR and FQNEAQ (reference sequence). The CDR3 DNA is TGTGCCAGCAGCTTAAGTCCCTTCGAGCAGTTCTTC. Translated: CASSLSPFEQFF.

This clonotype was seen only a few times. V is TRBV18 and J is TRBJ1-5; D uncertain. This CDR3 region has 13 residues. The ends were cut back, 2 bases at V and 4 bases at J, with 6 bases in the middle. Germline CDR1 reads KGHSH; CDR2 reads LQKENI. The CDR3 region is CASSPEVNQPQHF. In DNA, the CDR3 is TGTGCCAGCTCACCAGAGGTTAATCAGCCCCAGCATTTT.

The V and J genes are TRBV7-2 and TRBJ2-1; D may be TRBD1 (5 bases). The CDR3 has 15 amino acids. Germline assignment: CDR1 SGHTA and CDR2 FQGNSA. Trimming cost V 3 bases and J 2 bases, with 11 bases left between them. In DNA, the CDR3 is TGTGCCAGCAGCTTCTGGGGCAGGACCTACAATGAGCAGTTCTTC. Translating it yields CASSFWGRTYNEQFF.

This clonotype was seen repeatedly, ten times or more. The chain is built from TRBV3-1 and TRBJ1-4; D is unresolved. CDR3 length: 12 amino acids. The V gene lost 3 bases and the J gene lost 7 bases, with 6 bases spanning the gap. Germline loops: CDR1 LGHDT, CDR2 YNNKEL (reference sequence). CDR3 amino acids: CASSHLSEKLFF. CDR3 coding DNA: TGTGCCAGCAGCCACCTGAGTGAAAAACTGTTTTTT.

The chain is built from TRBV20-1 and TRBJ2-3; 8 nucleotides line up with TRBD2. With V trimmed by 5 bases and J by 6 bases, 4 bases remained unmatched. In germline, CDR1 is DFQATT, CDR2 SNEGSKA (reference sequence). This CDR3 region has 12 residues. This CDR3 reads CSAFSGADTQYF. In nucleotides, the CDR3 is TGCAGTGCTTTTAGCGGGGCGGATACGCAGTATTTT.

This clonotype was recorded at least ten times. V and J are TRBV7-3 and TRBJ2-3; 15 bases match TRBD2. V shed 4 bases, J shed 4 bases, and the junction held 0 bases outside the gene matches. The germline gives CDR1 SGHTA, CDR2 FQGTGA. The CDR3 contains 15 residues. CDR3 DNA: TGTGCCAGCAGCTGGACTAGCGGGAGGGCAGATACGCAGTATTTT. Amino acid sequence: CASSWTSGRADTQYF.

The V gene is TRBV19, the J gene TRBJ2-5; 8 bases match TRBD2. This CDR3 is 15 amino acids long. Germline values: CDR1 LNHDA, CDR2 SQIVND (reference sequence). Trimming cost V 1 base and J 4 bases; bases outside gene matches: 5. Here the CDR3 DNA reads TGTGCCAGTAGTATAGGTCACGGGGGGGGAGAGACCCAGTACTTC. This gives the protein CASSIGHGGGETQYF. The entire variable domain, with the rest obtained from reference TRBV19 and TRBJ2-5, is as follows: DGGITQSPKYLFRKEGQNVTLSCEQNLNHDAMYWYRQDPGQGLRLIYYSQIVNDFQKGDIAEGYSVSREKKESFPLTVTSAQKNPTAFYLCASSIGHGGGETQYFGPGTRLLVL.

This clonotype was recorded at least ten times. The chain carries TRBV24-1 and TRBJ2-7, with D possibly matching TRBD2 (5 bases). Trimming pared 4 bases from V and 5 bases from J, leaving 17 bases between. This CDR3 is 15 amino acids long. From germline, CDR1 is KGHDR and CDR2 SFDVKD. The CDR3 is CATSDPKRLEDEQYF. DNA of the CDR3: TGTGCCACCAGTGACCCGAAGCGGCTAGAGGACGAGCAGTACTTC.

The rearrangement links TRBV2 to TRBJ2-7, with D possibly called TRBD1 or TRBD2 (5 bases each). This CDR3 has 12 residues. CDR1 and CDR2 (germline): SNHLY, FYNNEI. V lost 3 bases and J lost 7, with 10 bases in between. CDR3: CASSEVGVEQYF. CDR3 bases: TGTGCCAGCAGTGAGGTGGGGGTTGAGCAGTACTTC.

This clonotype was recorded at least ten times. The V and J genes are TRBV3-1 and TRBJ2-1; no clear D gene. The germline CDR1 and CDR2 sequences are LGHDT and YNNKEL (reference sequence). This CDR3 is built from 13 residues. V gave up 0 bases and J gave up 13 bases, with 13 bases separating them. DNA of the CDR3: TGTGCCAGCAGCCAAGACCCTCGGCAATACCAGTTCTTC. As protein: CASSQDPRQYQFF.

The chain uses TRBV10-3 and TRBJ2-5, with 7 positions matching TRBD1. Per germline, CDR1 ENHRY and CDR2 SYGVKD. This CDR3 comprises 13 residues. Trimming at V came to 6 bases and at J to 2 bases, leaving 3 bases not matched to a gene. CDR3 protein: CAIRGQEQETQYF. CDR3 DNA sequence: TGTGCCATCAGAGGACAGGAACAAGAGACCCAGTACTTC.

A remark on this clonotype: Just one base apart from a much larger clone, this may be a read error. V is TRBV24-1 and J is TRBJ2-1; D may be TRBD1 or TRBD2 (5 bases each). The CDR3 runs 15 residues. Trimming removed 0 bases at V and 10 bases at J, with 15 bases between. Germline lookup yields CDR1 KGHDR and CDR2 SFDVKD. CDR3 nucleotide sequence: TGTGCCACCAGTGATTTGGGGGACGGGACGAAAGAGCAGTTCTTC. As protein: CATSDLGDGTKEQFF.

This clonotype has a count of ten or more. This chain joins TRBV5-1 and TRBJ2-7, with D uncertain. CDR1 and CDR2 (germline): SGHRS, YFSETQ. The CDR3 contains 14 residues. V was shortened by 2 bases and J by 2 bases, with 11 bases between the two germline ends. The CDR3 loop reads CASSLVGLTYEQYF. The CDR3 nucleotides read TGCGCCAGCAGCTTAGTGGGGTTAACCTACGAGCAGTACTTC.

There are a few counts of this clonotype. DNA for the CDR3: TGTGCCAGTAGAAAAGCGCGGGACAGGGGATACGAGCAGTACTTC. It is translated as CASRKARDRGYEQYF. The chain is built from TRBV19 and TRBJ2-7; 10 nucleotides agree with TRBD1. The germline gives CDR1 LNHDA, CDR2 SQIVND (reference sequence). The CDR3 is 15 residues long. With 6 bases clipped from V and 4 bases from J, the junction kept 9 bases outside the gene matches.

This clonotype has only a few counts. This chain joins TRBV5-5 and TRBJ1-2; D unclear. Deletions cut 1 base from V and 8 bases from J, with 9 bases between. The CDR3 has 12 amino acids. The germline V gene has CDR1 SGHKS and CDR2 YYEKEE (reference sequence). The chain's CDR3 is CASSLSGHGYTF. The CDR3 DNA follows: TGTGCCAGCAGCTTGTCTGGGCACGGCTACACCTTC.

There are many counts of this clonotype. The gene calls are TRBV29-1 and TRBJ2-5, with 10 bases identical to TRBD1. The CDR3 runs to 12 residues. Germline V lookup: CDR1 SQVTM, CDR2 ANQGSEA. Trimming cost V 8 bases and J 5 bases; bases outside gene matches: 5. The CDR3 reads CSMGQGSETQYF. CDR3 in DNA: TGCAGCATGGGACAGGGGAGCGAGACCCAGTACTTC.

This clonotype was counted between two and nine times. The genes are TRBV11-2 and TRBJ2-2; tentatively, D is TRBD2 (6 bases). In germline, CDR1 is SGHAT, CDR2 FQNNGV. The CDR3 sequence is 16 residues long. V shed 5 bases and J shed 4 bases, with 17 bases lying between them. The CDR3 bases are TGTGCCAGCAGCCCGAGTTGGGGGGAATCCACCGGGGAGCTGTTTTTT. Its protein is CASSPSWGESTGELFF.

This clonotype was found many times. The chain couples TRBV2 to TRBJ1-2; no reliable D call. Trimming cost V 5 bases and J 4 bases, with 11 bases left between them. This CDR3 contains 13 residues. Germline CDR1 is SNHLY and CDR2 is FYNNEI. The CDR3 DNA is TGTGCCAGCAGTCCTACAGATATCTATGGCTACACCTTC. Translation: CASSPTDIYGYTF.

In its sample, this clonotype was seen many times. The V call is TRBV7-9, the J call TRBJ2-7; D is possibly TRBD2 (5 bases). Trimming removed 5 bases from V and 4 bases from J, with 15 bases in between. Germline CDR1 SEHNR, CDR2 FQNEAQ (reference sequence). This CDR3 has 14 residues. The CDR3 here is CASSPGGGRYEQYF. The CDR3 DNA reads as TGTGCCAGCAGCCCCGGCGGAGGACGATACGAGCAGTACTTC.

This clonotype was picked up many times. The chain couples TRBV6-1 to TRBJ2-7; D ambiguous. Trimming left V 8 bases short and J 3 bases short, with 14 bases between. The CDR3 extends over 13 amino acids. CDR1 MNHNS and CDR2 SASEGT come from the germline V gene. CDR3 nucleotide sequence: TGTGCCAGCCAGGCGGTGGGGAACTACGAGCAGTACTTC. As protein: CASQAVGNYEQYF.

This clonotype was picked up many times. The J gene is TRBJ2-3, the V gene TRBV20-1, with 7 bases aligning to TRBD2. Trimming removed 0 bases from V and 2 bases from J; junction bases left unmatched: 17. Germline V gives CDR1 DFQATT, CDR2 SNEGSKA (reference sequence). The CDR3 runs to 19 residues. The chain's CDR3 is CSARDPYLPRAGLTDTQYF. CDR3 nucleotides: TGCAGTGCTAGAGATCCCTATCTGCCCAGAGCGGGACTCACAGATACGCAGTATTTT.

This clonotype has more than one count but fewer than ten. The chain employs TRBV5-4 and TRBJ1-4; 10 bases line up with TRBD1. This CDR3 has 15 amino acids. The germline V gene encodes CDR1 SGHNT and CDR2 YYREEE (reference sequence). J gave up 8 bases and V 4 bases, and 8 bases lay outside the gene matches. The CDR3, as DNA: TGTGCCAGCAGCCCAACGGGACAGGGGAACGAAAAACTGTTTTTT. The encoded protein is CASSPTGQGNEKLFF.

This clonotype showed up many times. V gene TRBV5-1 combines with J gene TRBJ2-3; D possibly corresponds to TRBD1 (5 bases). The CDR3 has 14 amino acids. Germline V gives CDR1 SGHRS, CDR2 YFSETQ. V lost 0 bases and J lost 2, with 7 bases in between. CDR3 protein: CASSLEGVTDTQYF. Written as DNA, the CDR3 is TGCGCCAGCAGCTTGGAAGGGGTCACAGATACGCAGTATTTT. Based on the CDR3 plus reference TRBV5-1 and TRBJ2-3, the full variable domain is KAGVTQTPRYLIKTRGQQVTLSCSPISGHRSVSWYQQTPGQGLQFLFEYFSETQRNKGNFPGRFSGRQFSNSRSEMNVSTLELGDSALYLCASSLEGVTDTQYFGPGTRLTVL.

This clonotype has ten or more counts. V and J are TRBV3-1 and TRBJ1-1; D call uncertain. V dropped 3 bases and J dropped 10 bases, with 15 bases sitting between them. CDR3 length equals 13 residues. The germline V gene encodes CDR1 LGHDT and CDR2 YNNKEL (reference sequence). The CDR3 DNA is TGTGCCAGCAGCCAGGGGAGGGTGGCACGAGCTTTCTTT. Translated: CASSQGRVARAFF.

The chain has TRBV10-3 and TRBJ2-3; TRBD1 matches at 8 bases. V lost 5 bases to trimming and J lost 6 bases; unmatched junction nucleotides: 4. The CDR3 totals 13 residues. Germline lookup yields CDR1 ENHRY and CDR2 SYGVKD. The CDR3 here is CAISTTGADTQYF. The CDR3 bases are TGTGCCATCAGTACGACAGGGGCGGATACGCAGTATTTT.